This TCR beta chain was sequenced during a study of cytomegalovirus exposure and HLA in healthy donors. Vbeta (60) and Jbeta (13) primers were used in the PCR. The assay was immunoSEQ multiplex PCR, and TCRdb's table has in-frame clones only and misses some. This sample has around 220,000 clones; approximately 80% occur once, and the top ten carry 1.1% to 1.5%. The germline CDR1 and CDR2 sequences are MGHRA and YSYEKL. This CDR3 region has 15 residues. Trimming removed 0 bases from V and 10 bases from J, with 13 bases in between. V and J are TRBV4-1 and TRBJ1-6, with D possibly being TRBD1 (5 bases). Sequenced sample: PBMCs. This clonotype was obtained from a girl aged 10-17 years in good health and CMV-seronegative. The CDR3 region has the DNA TGCGCCAGCAGCCAAGATTTCCCAGGGCCATCACCCCTCCACTTT. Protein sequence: CASSQDFPGPSPLHF.